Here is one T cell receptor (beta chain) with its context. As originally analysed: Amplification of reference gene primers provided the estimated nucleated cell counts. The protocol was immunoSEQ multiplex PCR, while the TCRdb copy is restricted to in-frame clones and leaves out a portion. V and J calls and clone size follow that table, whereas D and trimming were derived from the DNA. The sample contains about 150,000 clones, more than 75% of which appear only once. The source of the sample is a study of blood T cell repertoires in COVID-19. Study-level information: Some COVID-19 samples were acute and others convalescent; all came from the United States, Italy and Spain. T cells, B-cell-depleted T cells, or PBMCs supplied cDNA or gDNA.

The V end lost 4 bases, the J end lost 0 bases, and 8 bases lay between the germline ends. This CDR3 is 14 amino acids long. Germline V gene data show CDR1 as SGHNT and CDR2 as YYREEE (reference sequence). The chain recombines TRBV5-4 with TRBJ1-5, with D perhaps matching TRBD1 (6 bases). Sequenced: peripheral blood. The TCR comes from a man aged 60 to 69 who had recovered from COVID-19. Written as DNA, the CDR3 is TGTGCCAGCAGCCAACAGGGTAGCAATCAGCCCCAGCATTTT. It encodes CASSQQGSNQPQHF.